This TCR beta chain was obtained from a study of blood T cell repertoires in COVID-19. The wider study: The samples span acute and convalescent COVID-19 from the United States, Italy and Spain. T cells, B-cell-depleted T cells, or PBMCs supplied cDNA or gDNA.

J was trimmed by 0 bases and V by 4 bases; bases with no gene match: 6. This CDR3 spans 16 amino acids. Germline CDR1 SQVTM, CDR2 ANQGSEA. As processed by the authors: Amplification of reference gene primers provided the estimated nucleated cell counts. Profiling relied on immunoSEQ multiplex PCR, and the TCRdb table lists in-frame clones only, not all of them. V, J and clone size derive from that table, while D and trimming were established from the DNA sequence. The sample records 25,000 to 30,000 clones, roughly 87% being singletons. The chain has TRBV29-1 and TRBJ2-3; 11 nucleotides match TRBD2. The sequence was obtained from a human donor in a cohort sampled during active COVID-19. The sequenced sample consisted of peripheral blood. The CDR3 DNA sequence: TGCAGCGTTGGGGCTAGCGGGGGGTCTAGCACAGATACGCAGTATTTT. This codes for CSVGASGGSSTDTQYF.